The entry below describes one TCR beta chain. Its antigen is currently unknown. These data originate in a study of CD8+ T cells in alopecia areata. Once RNA had been extracted, it was reverse transcribed into cDNA to act as the sequencing template. Generated by immunoSEQ multiplex PCR, the TCRdb table keeps only in-frame clones and is missing some. The sample holds some 200,000 clones, 50% to 70% seen once. Treatment denoted: oral pan-JAK inhibitor, 5-10 mg twice daily. PBMC-derived CD4+ and CD8+ T cells were sorted. Overall study results and limits: Normal scalp had lower clonality than lesional scalp, with alopecia totalis/universalis lesions showing this most strongly. Many expanded lesional clones persisted during tofacitinib (in both scalp and blood). Scalp samples also contribute reads from the resident alphabeta T cells found in normal skin.

Germline V CDR1 and CDR2: MNHNY, SVGAGI (reference sequence). This CDR3 comprises 12 residues. V gave up 8 bases and J gave up 4 bases, with 10 bases separating them. The sample was CD4+ T cells sorted from blood, taken at week 4, from a patient treated with tofacitinib. This rearrangement joins TRBV6-6 to TRBJ2-3; D may be TRBD2 (5 bases). This sequence was found in a human donor with alopecia areata. The CDR3 DNA is TGTGCCAGCGAGGACTCCTCAGATACGCAGTATTTT. This sequence encodes CASEDSSDTQYF.